This entry concerns a single T cell receptor (beta chain). One entry per CDR3 protein results from TCRdb running MiXCR on the RT-PCR reads. The data show 650,000 to 800,000 distinct CDR3 sequences, about 14% seen once. The germline gives CDR1 MNHEY, CDR2 SMNVEV (reference sequence). V lost 5 bases, J lost 9 bases, and 7 bases stayed unmatched. The CDR3 length is 14 residues. The sequence derives from a female donor in good health, serving as a healthy control. The rearrangement links TRBV27 to TRBJ1-6, with 7 bases lining up with TRBD1. The specimen was memory CD4+ T cells from blood. CDR3 region: CASSQTGRGSPLHF. CDR3 coding DNA: TGTGCCAGCAGTCAGACAGGGAGGGGTTCACCCCTCCACTTT.